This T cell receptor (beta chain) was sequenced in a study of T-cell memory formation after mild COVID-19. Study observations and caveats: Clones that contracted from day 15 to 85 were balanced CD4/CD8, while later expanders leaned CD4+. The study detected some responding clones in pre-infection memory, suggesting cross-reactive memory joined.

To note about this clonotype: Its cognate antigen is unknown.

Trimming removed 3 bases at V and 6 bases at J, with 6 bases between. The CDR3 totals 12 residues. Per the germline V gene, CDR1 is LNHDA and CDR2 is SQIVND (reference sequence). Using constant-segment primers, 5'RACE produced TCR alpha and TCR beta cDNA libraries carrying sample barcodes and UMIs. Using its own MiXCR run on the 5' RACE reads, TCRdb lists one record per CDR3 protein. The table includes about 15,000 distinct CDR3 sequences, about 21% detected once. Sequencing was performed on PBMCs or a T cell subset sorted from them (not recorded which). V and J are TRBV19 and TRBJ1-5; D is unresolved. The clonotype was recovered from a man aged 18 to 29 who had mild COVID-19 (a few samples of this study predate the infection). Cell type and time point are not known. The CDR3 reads CASSILFQPQHF. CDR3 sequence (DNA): TGTGCCAGTAGTATTCTTTTTCAGCCCCAGCATTTT.